Presented here are 14 T cell receptor beta chains from one specimen sequenced in a study of post-analysis software for immune sequencing data. Study conclusions and caveats: A handful of TRBV segments were significantly more frequent in patients than in controls. TRBV5-6, TRBV5-1 and TRBV20-1 were among these segments.

Each TCR beta cDNA library carried unique molecular identifiers. MiXCR, applied by TCRdb to the PCR reads, yields one record per CDR3 protein. The sample carries around 190,000 distinct CDR3 sequences, over 25% recorded once. Their antigen targets remain unknown. Material for sequencing was blood. The receptors derive from a girl aged 2 to 17 with multiple sclerosis.

This clonotype was found many times. The V call is TRBV20-1, the J call TRBJ2-5; maybe TRBD1 (6 bases). The germline gives CDR1 DFQATT, CDR2 SNEGSKA (reference sequence). The CDR3 runs 13 residues. The V end was cut by 3 bases, the J end by 1 base, with 9 bases between. The CDR3 loop reads CSARTGIQETQYF. CDR3 DNA: TGCAGTGCTAGGACAGGAATCCAAGAGACCCAGTACTTC.

This clonotype was observed a few times. This sequence joins TRBV2 and TRBJ1-1; D perhaps matches TRBD1 (6 bases). The germline CDR1 and CDR2 sequences are SNHLY and FYNNEI. The CDR3 covers 15 residues. Between the trimmed V and J ends, which lost 8 bases and 4 bases, there was a span of 20 bases. Written as DNA, the CDR3 is TGTGCCAGCCCAGGGGAAGGGCCGGGTAGCACTGAAGCTTTCTTT. This gives the protein CASPGEGPGSTEAFF.

This clonotype was seen a handful of times. One base away lies a much larger clone, so this may be a sequencing read error. The chain has TRBV29-1 and TRBJ2-1; D unresolved. Near its end, the DNA agrees better with TRBJ2-7, so the J call may be wrong. The CDR3 is 16 residues long. From germline, CDR1 is SQVTM and CDR2 ANQGSEA. The CDR3 region has the DNA TGCAGCGTTGAAGGGACCCCCCGGAGCTCCTACAATGAGCAGTACTTC. Translating gives CSVEGTPRSSYNEQYF.

The chain carries TRBV5-1 and TRBJ2-1, with a tentative D call TRBD1 (6 bases). Germline CDR1 and CDR2: SGHRS and YFSETQ. The V end lost 0 bases, the J end lost 2 bases, and 12 bases lay between the germline ends. The CDR3 runs 16 residues. The CDR3 protein is CASSLVGAATYNEQFF. The CDR3 DNA sequence: TGCGCCAGCAGCTTGGTGGGGGCGGCCACCTACAATGAGCAGTTCTTC.

Only one count was recorded for this clonotype. The rearrangement uses TRBV5-1 and TRBJ1-6; D unclear. Per the germline V gene, CDR1 is SGHRS and CDR2 is YFSETQ. This CDR3 contains 14 residues. Trimming cost V 4 bases and J 8 bases, with 13 bases left between them. The CDR3 loop reads CASSPMSGDSPLHF. For the CDR3, the DNA is TGCGCCAGCAGCCCAATGTCGGGAGATTCACCCCTCCACTTT.

On this clonotype itself: A junction end diverges from the germline sequence, so it may reflect a read error. The chain links TRBV7-6 to TRBJ1-5, with D tentatively TRBD1 (5 bases). The CDR3 extends over 12 amino acids. The V gene's germline CDR1 is SGHVS and CDR2 FNYEAQ. The CDR3: CACSLAGGPQHF. CDR3 DNA sequence: TGTGCCTGCAGCTTAGCGGGGGGGCCCCAGCATTTT.

The V gene is TRBV24-1, the J gene TRBJ2-1, with 15 bases identical to TRBD2. Germline trimming cut 0 bases from V and 8 bases from J; bases unmatched to any gene: 4. The germline CDR1 and CDR2 sequences are KGHDR and SFDVKD. CDR3 length: 17 residues. This CDR3 reads CATSDLGTSGRQDEQFF. The CDR3 nucleotides are TGTGCCACCAGTGATTTGGGGACTAGCGGGAGGCAGGATGAGCAGTTCTTC.

The chain links TRBV6-1 to TRBJ1-5; D uncertain. Germline values: CDR1 MNHNS, CDR2 SASEGT. Deletions cut 1 base from V and 1 base from J, with 8 bases between. The CDR3 totals 15 residues. CDR3 sequence (DNA): TGTGCCAGCAGTGAAGTCTGGATGAGCAATCAGCCCCAGCATTTT. This codes for CASSEVWMSNQPQHF.

The CDR3 region is CASSLQGGTPGQPQHF. CDR3 sequence (DNA): TGTGCCAGCAGTCTACAGGGAGGAACCCCAGGTCAGCCCCAGCATTTT. The chain recombines TRBV28 with TRBJ1-5; D is possibly TRBD1 (6 bases). CDR3 size: 16 residues. The V end lost 5 bases, the J end lost 6 bases, and 20 bases lay between the germline ends. Per germline, CDR1 MDHEN and CDR2 SYDVKM.

As concerns this clonotype: Relative to the germline gene, one junction end is altered; a read error may explain this. This chain links TRBV12-3 or TRBV12-4 with TRBJ2-5; 7 nucleotides line up with TRBD2. The CDR3 has 15 residues. CDR3 bases: TGTACCAGCAGCGGTGCCCAGAGCGGGACGGAGACCCAGTACTTC. It translates to CTSSGAQSGTETQYF.

This clonotype occurred many times. The chain uses TRBV20-1 and TRBJ2-7; D unresolved. CDR1 and CDR2 from the germline V gene are DFQATT and SNEGSKA (reference sequence). This CDR3 is built from 12 residues. The ends were cut back, 2 bases at V and 1 base at J, with 6 bases in the middle. CDR3 sequence: CSARIGSYEQYF. DNA for the CDR3: TGCAGTGCTAGAATCGGTTCCTACGAGCAGTACTTC.

This clonotype was seen a handful of times. The genes are TRBV12-3 or TRBV12-4 and TRBJ2-5, with TRBD2 identical over 9 bases. Losses at the gene ends were 4 bases for V and 5 bases for J; bases not matched to a gene: 8. CDR3 size: 15 residues. The CDR3 loop is CASSSPGGGAETQYF. The CDR3 DNA follows: TGTGCCAGCAGTTCCCCCGGCGGGGGGGCCGAGACCCAGTACTTC.

The genes are TRBV5-1 and TRBJ2-1; a weak D match, TRBD1 (5 bases). Germline CDR1 reads SGHRS; CDR2 reads YFSETQ. The CDR3 is made up of 15 amino acids. V gave up 2 bases and J gave up 0 bases, with 9 bases separating them. This CDR3 is CASSLGVSSYNEQFF. DNA of the CDR3: TGCGCCAGCAGCTTAGGGGTTAGCTCCTACAATGAGCAGTTCTTC.

Points on this clonotype: One base away lies a much larger clone, so this may be a sequencing read error. V gene TRBV11-1 combines with J gene TRBJ1-1; D remains ambiguous. The germline V gene encodes CDR1 SGHAT and CDR2 FQDESV (reference sequence). The CDR3 totals 12 residues. The CDR3 DNA reads TGTGTCAGCAGCCCGAGAAAGACTGAAGCTTTCTTT. It yields the protein CVSSPRKTEAFF.